This note documents a single T cell receptor beta chain sequence. This sample stems from a study of T cells in Graves' hyperthyroidism and ophthalmopathy. Amplification of TCR beta CDR3 regions was performed using RNA transcripts as template. Using the HTBI primer set, a first-round RT-PCR was run on the TCR CDR3. TCRdb re-called the multiplex PCR reads through MiXCR, storing one row per CDR3 protein. This sample has 370,000 or so distinct CDR3 sequences, with about 14% found just once. V was pared by 7 bases and J by 4 bases, with 9 bases of the junction left unmatched. CDR1 and CDR2 from the germline V gene are MGHRA and YSYEKL. The CDR3 length is 15 residues.

The origin of this receptor is a man in his thirties or forties with Graves' hyperthyroidism that later progressed to Graves' ophthalmopathy. V usage is TRBV4-1 and J usage is TRBJ2-2, with 7 bases lining up with TRBD1. Sequencing was performed on blood. The CDR3 sequence is CASILGQAGTGELFF. The CDR3 DNA reads TGCGCCAGCATCCTCGGACAGGCGGGCACCGGGGAGCTGTTTTTT.